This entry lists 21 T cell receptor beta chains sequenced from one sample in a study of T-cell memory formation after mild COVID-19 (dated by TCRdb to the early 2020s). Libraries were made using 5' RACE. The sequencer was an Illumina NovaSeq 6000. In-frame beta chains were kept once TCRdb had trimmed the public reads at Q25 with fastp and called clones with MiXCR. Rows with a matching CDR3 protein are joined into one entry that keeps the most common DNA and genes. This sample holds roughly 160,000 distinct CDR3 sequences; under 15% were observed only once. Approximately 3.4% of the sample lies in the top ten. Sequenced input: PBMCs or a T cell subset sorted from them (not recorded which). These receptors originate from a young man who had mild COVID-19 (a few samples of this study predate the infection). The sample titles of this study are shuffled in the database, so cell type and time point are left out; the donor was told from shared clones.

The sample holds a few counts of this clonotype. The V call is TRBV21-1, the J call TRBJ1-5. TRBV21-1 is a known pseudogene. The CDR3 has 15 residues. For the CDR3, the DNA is TGTGCCAGCAGCACAAAGAGGGGACGGCCGCAGCCCCAGCATTTT. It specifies CASSTKRGRPQPQHF.

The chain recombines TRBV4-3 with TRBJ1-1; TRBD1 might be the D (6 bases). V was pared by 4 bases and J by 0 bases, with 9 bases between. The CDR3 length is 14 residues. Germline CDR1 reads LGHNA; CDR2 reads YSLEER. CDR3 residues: CASSRTVMNTEAFF. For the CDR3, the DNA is TGCGCCAGCAGCCGGACAGTCATGAACACTGAAGCTTTCTTT.

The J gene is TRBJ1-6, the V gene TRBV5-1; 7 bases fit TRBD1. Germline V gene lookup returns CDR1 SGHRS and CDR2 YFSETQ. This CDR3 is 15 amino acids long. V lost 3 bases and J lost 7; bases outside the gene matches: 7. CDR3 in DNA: TGCGCCAGCAGCTCGGGGGCGACAGGGAATTCACCCCTCCACTTT. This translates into CASSSGATGNSPLHF.

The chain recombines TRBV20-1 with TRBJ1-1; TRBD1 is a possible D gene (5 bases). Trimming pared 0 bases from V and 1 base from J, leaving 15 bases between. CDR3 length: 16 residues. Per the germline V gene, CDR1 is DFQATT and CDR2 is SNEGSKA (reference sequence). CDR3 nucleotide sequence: TGCAGTGCTAGAGAGGGGCTAGGAAAGGGGAACACTGAAGCTTTCTTT. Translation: CSAREGLGKGNTEAFF.

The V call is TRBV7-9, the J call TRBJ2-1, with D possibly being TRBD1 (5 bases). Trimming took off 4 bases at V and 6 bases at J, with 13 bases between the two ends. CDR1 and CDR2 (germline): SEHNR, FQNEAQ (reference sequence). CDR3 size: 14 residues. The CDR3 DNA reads TGTGCCAGCAGCTCGGACGGACAAGCCAATGAGCAGTTCTTC. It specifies CASSSDGQANEQFF.

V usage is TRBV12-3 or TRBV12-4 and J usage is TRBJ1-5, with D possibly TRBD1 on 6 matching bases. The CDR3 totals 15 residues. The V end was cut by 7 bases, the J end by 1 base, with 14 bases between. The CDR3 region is CASKHTGLSNQPQHF. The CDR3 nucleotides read TGTGCCAGCAAACACACAGGGTTAAGCAATCAGCCCCAGCATTTT.

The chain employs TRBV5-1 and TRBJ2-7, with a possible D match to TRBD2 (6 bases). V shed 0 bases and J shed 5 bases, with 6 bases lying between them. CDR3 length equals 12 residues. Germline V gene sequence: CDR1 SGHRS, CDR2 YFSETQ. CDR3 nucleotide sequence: TGCGCCAGCAGCTTGGGGACTAACGAGCAGTACTTC. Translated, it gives CASSLGTNEQYF.

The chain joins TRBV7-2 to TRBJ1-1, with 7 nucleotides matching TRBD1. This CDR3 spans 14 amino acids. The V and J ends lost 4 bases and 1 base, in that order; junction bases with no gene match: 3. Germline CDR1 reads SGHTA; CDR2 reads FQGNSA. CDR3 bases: TGTGCCAGCAGCTGGAGGACAGGGAACACTGAAGCTTTCTTT. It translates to CASSWRTGNTEAFF.

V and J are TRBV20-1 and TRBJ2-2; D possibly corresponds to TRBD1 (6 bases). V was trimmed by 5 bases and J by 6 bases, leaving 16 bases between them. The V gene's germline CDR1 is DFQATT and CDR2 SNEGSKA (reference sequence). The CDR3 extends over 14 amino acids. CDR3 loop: CSARQPQGSGELFF. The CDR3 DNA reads TGCAGTGCTCGTCAACCCCAGGGGTCCGGGGAGCTGTTTTTT.

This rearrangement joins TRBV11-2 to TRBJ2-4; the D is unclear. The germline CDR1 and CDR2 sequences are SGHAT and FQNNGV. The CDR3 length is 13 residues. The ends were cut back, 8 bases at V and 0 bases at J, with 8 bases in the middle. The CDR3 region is CASGSVAKNIQYF. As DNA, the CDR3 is TGTGCCAGCGGCTCTGTAGCCAAAAACATTCAGTACTTC. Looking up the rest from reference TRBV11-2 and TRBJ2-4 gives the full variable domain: EAGVAQSPRYKIIEKRQSVAFWCNPISGHATLYWYQQILGQGPKLLIQFQNNGVVDDSQLPKDRFSAERLKGVDSTLKIQPAKLEDSAVYLCASGSVAKNIQYFGAGTRLSVL.

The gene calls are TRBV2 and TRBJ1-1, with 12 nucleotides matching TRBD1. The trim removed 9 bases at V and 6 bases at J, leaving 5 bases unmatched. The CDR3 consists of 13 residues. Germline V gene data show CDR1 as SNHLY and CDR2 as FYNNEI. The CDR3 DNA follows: TGTGCCAGGGGGGGACAGGGGGCCTCTGAAGCTTTCTTT. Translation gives CARGGQGASEAFF. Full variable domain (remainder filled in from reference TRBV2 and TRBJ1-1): EPEVTQTPSHQVTQMGQEVILRCVPISNHLYFYWYRQILGQKVEFLVSFYNNEISEKSEIFDDQFSVERPDGSNFTLKIRSTKLEDSAMYFCARGGQGASEAFFGQGTRLTVV.

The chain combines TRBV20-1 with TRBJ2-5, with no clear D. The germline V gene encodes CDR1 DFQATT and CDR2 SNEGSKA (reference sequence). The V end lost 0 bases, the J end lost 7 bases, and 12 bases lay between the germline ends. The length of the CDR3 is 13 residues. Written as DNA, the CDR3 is TGCAGTGCTAGAGACCCCAGGTCGGGGACCCAGTACTTC. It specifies CSARDPRSGTQYF.

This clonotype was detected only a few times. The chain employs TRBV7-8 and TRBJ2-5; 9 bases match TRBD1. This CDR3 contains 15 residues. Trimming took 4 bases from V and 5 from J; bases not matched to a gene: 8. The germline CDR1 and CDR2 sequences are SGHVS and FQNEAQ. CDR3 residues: CASSSYSTGGETQYF. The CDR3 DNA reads TGTGCCAGCAGCTCCTACTCGACAGGGGGGGAGACCCAGTACTTC.

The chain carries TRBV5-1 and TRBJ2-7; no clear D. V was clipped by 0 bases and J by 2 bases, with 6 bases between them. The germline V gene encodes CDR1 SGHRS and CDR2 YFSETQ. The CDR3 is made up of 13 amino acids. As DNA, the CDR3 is TGCGCCAGCAGCTTGGGGGGAACCTACGAGCAGTACTTC. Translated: CASSLGGTYEQYF. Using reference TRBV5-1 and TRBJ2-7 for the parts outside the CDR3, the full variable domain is KAGVTQTPRYLIKTRGQQVTLSCSPISGHRSVSWYQQTPGQGLQFLFEYFSETQRNKGNFPGRFSGRQFSNSRSEMNVSTLELGDSALYLCASSLGGTYEQYFGPGTRLTVT.

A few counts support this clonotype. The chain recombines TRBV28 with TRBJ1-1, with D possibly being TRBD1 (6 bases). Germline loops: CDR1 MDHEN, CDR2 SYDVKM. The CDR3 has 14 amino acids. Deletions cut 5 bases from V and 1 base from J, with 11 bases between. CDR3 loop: CASSLTGWNTEAFF. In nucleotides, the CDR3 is TGTGCCAGCAGTCTAACAGGGTGGAACACTGAAGCTTTCTTT.

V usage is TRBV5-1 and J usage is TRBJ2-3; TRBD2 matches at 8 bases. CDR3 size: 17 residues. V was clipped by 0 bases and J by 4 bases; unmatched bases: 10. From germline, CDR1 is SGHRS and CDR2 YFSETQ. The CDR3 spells CASSLAGVAGSPDTQYF. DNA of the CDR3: TGCGCCAGCAGCTTGGCAGGGGTAGCGGGGTCTCCAGATACGCAGTATTTT.

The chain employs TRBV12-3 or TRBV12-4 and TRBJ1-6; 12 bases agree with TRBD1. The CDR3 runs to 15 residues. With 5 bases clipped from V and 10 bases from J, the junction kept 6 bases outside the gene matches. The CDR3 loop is CASSIGTGGRSPLHF. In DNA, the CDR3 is TGTGCCAGCAGTATCGGGACAGGGGGCAGGTCACCCCTCCACTTT.

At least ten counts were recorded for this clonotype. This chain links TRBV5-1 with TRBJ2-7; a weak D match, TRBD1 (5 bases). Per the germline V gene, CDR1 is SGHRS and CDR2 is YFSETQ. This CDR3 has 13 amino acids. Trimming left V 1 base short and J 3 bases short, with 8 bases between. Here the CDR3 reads CASSLNTGYEQYV. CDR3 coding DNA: TGCGCCAGCAGCTTGAATACAGGCTACGAGCAGTACGTC.

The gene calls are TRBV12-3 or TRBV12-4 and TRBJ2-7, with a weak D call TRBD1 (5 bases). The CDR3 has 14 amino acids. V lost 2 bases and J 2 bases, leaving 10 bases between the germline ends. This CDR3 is CASSLWQGPYEQYF. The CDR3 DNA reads TGTGCCAGCAGTTTATGGCAGGGTCCCTACGAGCAGTACTTC.

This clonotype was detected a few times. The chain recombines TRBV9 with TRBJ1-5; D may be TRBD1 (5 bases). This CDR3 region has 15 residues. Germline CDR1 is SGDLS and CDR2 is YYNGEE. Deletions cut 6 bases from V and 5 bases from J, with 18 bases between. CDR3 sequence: CASTPGPSRDQPQHF. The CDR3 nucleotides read TGTGCCAGCACCCCGGGCCCCTCCAGGGATCAGCCCCAGCATTTT. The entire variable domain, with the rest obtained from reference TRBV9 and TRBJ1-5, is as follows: DSGVTQTPKHLITATGQRVTLRCSPRSGDLSVYWYQQSLDQGLQFLIQYYNGEERAKGNILERFSAQQFPDLHSELNLSSLELGDSALYFCASTPGPSRDQPQHFGDGTRLSIL.

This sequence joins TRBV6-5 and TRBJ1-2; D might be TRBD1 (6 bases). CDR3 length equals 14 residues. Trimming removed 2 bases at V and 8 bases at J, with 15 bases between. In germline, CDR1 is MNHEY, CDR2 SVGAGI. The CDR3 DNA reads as TGTGCCAGCAGTTACGCCGGACAGTCTCTGGGCTACACCTTC. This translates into CASSYAGQSLGYTF.